Listed here is a single T cell receptor beta chain. Its antigen is not known. This entry comes from a study of cytomegalovirus exposure and HLA in healthy donors. As for the study in general: The roughly 120 validation repertoires, a later analysis reported, used the same platform as the 600 to 700 first-cohort repertoires. Overall study findings and caveats: The authors enumerated some 160 TCR beta chains as linked to cytomegalovirus. Subsequent analysis revealed that first-cohort TCR clusters tended to co-occur in the 120 validation repertoires.

Among the 110 or so subjects of the validation cohort, separate from the roughly 730-subject first cohort, were the donors. Germline-derived CDR1 and CDR2 are KGHSH and LQKENI. This CDR3 is built from 14 residues. The trim removed 3 bases at V and 3 bases at J, leaving 2 bases unmatched. TCRdb's copy holds only in-frame clones and misses some; the assay was immunoSEQ multiplex PCR. The sample records 120,000 or so clones, about 91% being singletons. Sequencing input: PBMCs. The chain couples TRBV18 to TRBJ2-3, with 8 bases fitting TRBD1. The sequence was collected from a woman in her late teens or twenties in good health and CMV-seronegative. The CDR3: CASSPQGATDTQYF. The CDR3 nucleotides read TGTGCCAGCTCACCCCAGGGGGCAACAGATACGCAGTATTTT.